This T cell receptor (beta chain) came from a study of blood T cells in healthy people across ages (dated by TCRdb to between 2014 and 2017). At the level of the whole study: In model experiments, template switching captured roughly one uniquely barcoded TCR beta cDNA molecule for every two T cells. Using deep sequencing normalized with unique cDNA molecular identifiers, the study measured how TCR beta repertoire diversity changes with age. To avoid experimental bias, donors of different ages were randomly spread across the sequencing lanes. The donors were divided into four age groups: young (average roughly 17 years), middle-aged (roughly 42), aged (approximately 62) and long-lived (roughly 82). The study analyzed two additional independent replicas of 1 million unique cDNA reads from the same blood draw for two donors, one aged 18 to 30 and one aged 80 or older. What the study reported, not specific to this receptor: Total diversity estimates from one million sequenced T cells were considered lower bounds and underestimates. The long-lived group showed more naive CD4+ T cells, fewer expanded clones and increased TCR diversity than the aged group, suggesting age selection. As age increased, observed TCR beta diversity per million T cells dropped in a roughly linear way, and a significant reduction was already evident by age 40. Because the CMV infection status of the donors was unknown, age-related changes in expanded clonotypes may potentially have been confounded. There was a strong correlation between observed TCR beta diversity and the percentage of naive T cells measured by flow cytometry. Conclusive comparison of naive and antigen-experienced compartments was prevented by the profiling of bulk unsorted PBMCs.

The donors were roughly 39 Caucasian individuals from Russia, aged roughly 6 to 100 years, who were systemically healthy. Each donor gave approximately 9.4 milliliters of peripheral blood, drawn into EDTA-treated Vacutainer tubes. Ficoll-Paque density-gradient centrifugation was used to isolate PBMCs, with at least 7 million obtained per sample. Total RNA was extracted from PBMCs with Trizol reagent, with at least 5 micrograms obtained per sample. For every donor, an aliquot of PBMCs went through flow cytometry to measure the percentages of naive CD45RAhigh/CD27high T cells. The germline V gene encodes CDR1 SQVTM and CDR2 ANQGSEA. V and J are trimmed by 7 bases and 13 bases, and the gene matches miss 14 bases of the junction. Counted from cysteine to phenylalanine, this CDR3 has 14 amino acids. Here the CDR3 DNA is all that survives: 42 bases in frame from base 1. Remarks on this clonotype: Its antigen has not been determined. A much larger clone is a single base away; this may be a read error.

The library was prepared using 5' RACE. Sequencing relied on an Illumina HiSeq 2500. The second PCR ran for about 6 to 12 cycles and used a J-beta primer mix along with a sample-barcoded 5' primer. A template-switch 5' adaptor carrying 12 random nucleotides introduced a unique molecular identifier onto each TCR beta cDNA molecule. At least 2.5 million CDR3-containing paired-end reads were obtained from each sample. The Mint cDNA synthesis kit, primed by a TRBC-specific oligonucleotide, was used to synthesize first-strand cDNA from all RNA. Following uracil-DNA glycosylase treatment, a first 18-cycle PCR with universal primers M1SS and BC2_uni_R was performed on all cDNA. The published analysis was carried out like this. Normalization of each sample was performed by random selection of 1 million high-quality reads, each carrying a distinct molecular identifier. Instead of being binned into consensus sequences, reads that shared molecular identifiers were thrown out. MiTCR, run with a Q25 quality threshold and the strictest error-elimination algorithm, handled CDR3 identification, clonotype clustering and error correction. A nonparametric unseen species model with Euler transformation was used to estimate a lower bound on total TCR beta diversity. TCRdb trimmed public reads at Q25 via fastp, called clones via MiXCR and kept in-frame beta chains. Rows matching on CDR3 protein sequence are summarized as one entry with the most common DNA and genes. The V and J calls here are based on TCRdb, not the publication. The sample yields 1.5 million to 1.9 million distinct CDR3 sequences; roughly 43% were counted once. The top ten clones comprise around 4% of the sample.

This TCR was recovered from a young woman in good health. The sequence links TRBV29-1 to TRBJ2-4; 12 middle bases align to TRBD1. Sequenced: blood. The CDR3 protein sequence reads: CSAKGTGGIYGQYF. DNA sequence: TGCAGCGCTAAGGGGACAGGGGGCATCTACGGGCAGTACTTC.